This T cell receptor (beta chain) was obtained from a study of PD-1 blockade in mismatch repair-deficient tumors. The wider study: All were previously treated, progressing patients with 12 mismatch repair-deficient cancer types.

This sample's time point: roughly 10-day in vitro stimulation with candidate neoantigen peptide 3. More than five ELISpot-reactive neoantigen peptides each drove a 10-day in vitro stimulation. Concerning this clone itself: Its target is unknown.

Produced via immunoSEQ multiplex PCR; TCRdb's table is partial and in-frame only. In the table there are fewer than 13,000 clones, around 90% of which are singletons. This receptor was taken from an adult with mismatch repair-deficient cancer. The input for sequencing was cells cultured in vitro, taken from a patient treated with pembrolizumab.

The chain's CDR3 is CATDGTGRGGYTF. DNA of the CDR3: TGTGCCACCGACGGGACAGGGAGGGGTGGCTACACCTTC. The chain joins TRBV10-3 to TRBJ1-2; TRBD1 matches 9 bases. The V gene's germline CDR1 is ENHRY and CDR2 SYGVKD. The CDR3 runs 13 residues. After removal of 10 bases from V and 7 bases from J, the junction contained 10 bases not matched to a gene.